This TCR beta chain was recovered during a study of blood T cells in healthy people across ages. With 8 bases clipped from V and 5 bases from J, the junction kept 5 bases outside the gene matches. The CDR3 spans 13 residues. Germline assignment: CDR1 SQVTM and CDR2 ANQGSEA. Whole-study findings and limits: Versus aged donors, long-lived donors had higher diversity and more naive CD4+ cells.

This clonotype has just a few counts. The antigen is undetermined. Using a J-beta primer mix together with a sample-barcoded 5' primer, a second PCR was run for roughly 6 to 12 cycles. A tag from a template-switch adaptor with 12 random nucleotides marked each cDNA molecule. TCRdb reprocessed the 5' RACE reads with MiXCR, giving one entry per CDR3 protein. This table holds some 750,000 distinct CDR3 sequences, over 20% found once. Sequencing input: blood. The V gene is TRBV29-1, the J gene TRBJ2-2; 10 bases fit TRBD2. This clonotype was obtained from an older man in good health. The CDR3 DNA follows: TGCAGCTCCATAGCGGGGGGAACCGGGGAGCTGTTTTTT. Amino acid sequence: CSSIAGGTGELFF.